One sample yielded the 11 T cell receptor beta chains listed below, sequenced in a study of patients and donors after allogeneic stem cell transplantation. TCRdb passed the RT-PCR reads through MiXCR, listing each CDR3 protein once. The sample lists about a million distinct CDR3 sequences; 18% were seen once. Material: blood, either unsorted or a sorted T cell fraction (not recorded which). The origin of the receptors is a human donor who was either an allogeneic HSCT recipient or a stem cell or donor lymphocyte infusion donor (not recorded which). It is not recorded whose cells these are; they may come from a transplant donor.

The rearrangement joins TRBV9 to TRBJ2-7, with 9 bases identical to TRBD2. This CDR3 has 14 residues. In germline, CDR1 is SGDLS, CDR2 YYNGEE. J lost 6 bases, V lost 4 bases, and 8 bases had no gene match. The DNA of the CDR3 is TGTGCCAGCAGCAAAGTTAGCGGGAGTCCCGAGCAGTACTTC. It codes for CASSKVSGSPEQYF.

This rearrangement joins TRBV6-2 or TRBV6-3 to TRBJ2-7; TRBD2 agrees at 8 bases. V lost 6 bases and J lost 5; bases outside the gene matches: 9. The CDR3 runs to 14 residues. Germline assignment: CDR1 MNHEY and CDR2 SVGEGT. The DNA for the CDR3 is TGTGCCAGCAGCCCCGCACGGGAGGGCAACGAGCAGTACTTC. It yields the protein CASSPAREGNEQYF.

The genes are TRBV6-2 or TRBV6-3 and TRBJ2-1, with D tentatively TRBD2 (6 bases). CDR1 and CDR2 from the germline V gene are MNHEY and SVGEGT. The CDR3 has 13 amino acids. With 3 bases removed from V and 8 bases from J, the gap between germline ends came to 11 bases. The CDR3 protein is CASSYYGRDEQFF. The CDR3 bases are TGTGCCAGCAGTTATTACGGGAGAGATGAGCAGTTCTTC.

This clonotype has a handful of counts. The chain uses TRBV30 and TRBJ1-2, with no clear D. V lost 4 bases and J 4 bases, leaving 10 bases between the germline ends. The CDR3 has 12 residues. The germline gives CDR1 GTSNPN, CDR2 SVGIG (reference sequence). Here the CDR3 DNA reads TGTGCCTGGACCCCGACCCTCTATGGCTACACCTTC. This encodes CAWTPTLYGYTF.

The chain joins TRBV3-1 to TRBJ1-1; tentative D call: TRBD1 (5 bases). This CDR3 has 15 amino acids. In germline, CDR1 is LGHDT, CDR2 YNNKEL (reference sequence). Trimming took off 4 bases at V and 5 bases at J, with 17 bases between the two ends. The CDR3 DNA sequence: TGTGCCAGCAGCCCTTATGTCAGTGGGGGAACTGAAGCTTTCTTT. Its protein is CASSPYVSGGTEAFF.

The chain recombines TRBV6-5 with TRBJ1-1; no clear D gene. The germline gives CDR1 MNHEY, CDR2 SVGAGI. Deletions cut 2 bases from V and 0 bases from J, with 10 bases between. There are 15 residues in the CDR3. The CDR3 sequence: CASSYGMGLNTEAFF. The CDR3 DNA reads as TGTGCCAGCAGTTACGGGATGGGCCTGAACACTGAAGCTTTCTTT.

The rearrangement links TRBV7-2 to TRBJ1-2; D is ambiguous. Trimming shortened V by 2 bases and J by 5 bases, and 9 bases separated the two germline ends. The CDR3 is 13 amino acids. Germline-derived CDR1 and CDR2 are SGHTA and FQGNSA. The CDR3 loop reads CASSLNPGYGYTF. The CDR3 DNA follows: TGTGCCAGCAGCTTAAACCCAGGTTATGGCTACACCTTC.

This chain connects TRBV11-2 to TRBJ2-3; maybe TRBD2 (6 bases). CDR3 length: 16 amino acids. Germline lookup yields CDR1 SGHAT and CDR2 FQNNGV. Trimming shortened V by 5 bases and J by 4 bases, and 19 bases separated the two germline ends. The CDR3 region is CASSPPPGWGADTQYF. CDR3 in DNA: TGTGCCAGCAGCCCCCCCCCGGGGTGGGGGGCAGATACGCAGTATTTT.

This clonotype was detected many times. J is TRBJ2-1 and V is TRBV11-2; 10 bases line up with TRBD2. CDR1 and CDR2 (germline): SGHAT, FQNNGV. The CDR3 is 15 residues long. The V segment lost 2 bases and the J segment 6 bases; nucleotides outside the gene matches: 4. For the CDR3, the DNA is TGTGCCAGCAGCTTACTAGCGGGAGTTGGCAATGAGCAGTTCTTC. Translated, it gives CASSLLAGVGNEQFF.

The CDR3 reads CASSSRLAGLVGNEQFF. The CDR3 nucleotides read TGTGCCAGCAGCTCCAGACTAGCGGGTTTGGTCGGGAATGAGCAGTTCTTC. J is TRBJ2-1 and V is TRBV9, with 10 bases that match TRBD2. Germline lookup yields CDR1 SGDLS and CDR2 YYNGEE. This CDR3 spans 17 amino acids. V trimming: 4 bases; J trimming: 7 bases; junction bases outside the gene matches: 14.

The chain recombines TRBV6-5 with TRBJ2-1, with 10 nucleotides matching TRBD2. The CDR3 has 15 amino acids. The germline V gene encodes CDR1 MNHEY and CDR2 SVGAGI. The V gene end was trimmed by 4 bases and the J gene end by 6 bases; junction bases not matched to a gene: 6. CDR3: CASSSPGLASNEQFF. The CDR3 region has the DNA TGTGCCAGCAGTTCACCGGGACTAGCGTCCAATGAGCAGTTCTTC.